Reported below is one TCR beta chain. Germline V gene lookup returns CDR1 SQVTM and CDR2 ANQGSEA. This CDR3 comprises 14 residues. Losses at the gene ends were 7 bases for V and 1 base for J; bases not matched to a gene: 5. This sample is drawn from a study of technical replicates of blood from several donors. Sequenced by immunoSEQ multiplex PCR; TCRdb stores in-frame clones only, minus some. The data show 70,000 to 95,000 clones, about 95% seen once. The sample was T cells isolated from PBMCs. This rearrangement joins TRBV29-1 to TRBJ2-3, with 10 bases fitting TRBD2. This TCR was recovered from a human donor in good health. The CDR3 here is CSAIAGGGTDTQYF. The CDR3 region has the DNA TGCAGCGCCATAGCGGGGGGCGGCACAGATACGCAGTATTTT.